This T cell receptor beta chain derives from a study of follicular helper T cells after annual influenza vaccination. Study-wide points: Productive TCRB sequences came from only roughly 10-20% of cells.

The repertoire was sequenced with immunoSEQ multiplex PCR; TCRdb's copy has only in-frame clones and lacks some. Altogether approximately 6,900 clones are present, 65% to 90% being singletons, with the ten largest covering around 0.54%. As to this clone: Its target is not known.

Time point meaning: 2015-2016 season, 7 days after influenza vaccination. This receptor was taken from an adult who received the influenza vaccine. The material was CXCR5- memory CD4+ T cells sorted from blood, obtained 7 days after influenza vaccination.

CDR3: CASSLEGSYGYTF. The CDR3 bases are TGCGCCAGCAGCTTGGAAGGGAGTTATGGCTACACCTTC. The chain uses TRBV5-1 and TRBJ1-2; D remains ambiguous. The CDR3 is 13 amino acids. Trimming cost V 0 bases and J 5 bases, with 8 bases left between them. Germline CDR1 and CDR2: SGHRS and YFSETQ.